Here is one TCR beta chain with its context. These data come from a study of blood T cell repertoires in COVID-19. Study in general: Sites across the United States, Italy and Spain contributed samples from acute and convalescent COVID-19. The analysed material was cDNA or gDNA that came from T cells, B-cell-depleted T cells, or PBMCs.

The table came from immunoSEQ multiplex PCR; TCRdb's copy has only in-frame clones and leaves some out. Of tens of thousands of clones in the sample, 70% to 90% are singletons; the top ten hold roughly 4.8%. CDR1 is ENHRY, CDR2 SYGVKD, per germline. V shed 4 bases and J 0 bases; nucleotides not matched to a gene: 12. The CDR3 loop spans 18 amino acids. The gene calls are TRBV10-3 and TRBJ2-7, with 10 bases fitting TRBD1. The TCR originated in a woman of 80 years or more with active or convalescent COVID-19. The specimen was peripheral blood. CDR3 bases: TGTGCCATCAGTGTCCGGCGTCCCGGACAGGGGGGCTCCTACGAGCAGTACTTC. It encodes CAISVRRPGQGGSYEQYF.